What follows are 11 T cell receptor beta chains derived from one specimen sequenced in a study of beta chain features in type 1 diabetes. Investigators reverse transcribed all isolated RNA, so they sequenced expressed TCRB transcripts. Method: immunoSEQ multiplex PCR; TCRdb's copy keeps in-frame clones and lacks some. The table has 300,000 or so clones, about 13% seen once; the top ten hold about 0.015%. For these receptors, no antigen is known. General observations from the study: Moderate but significant shortening of TCRB CDR3s was recorded in all four CD4+ subsets from Type 1 diabetes patients.

Sequenced: naive CD4+ T cells from blood. The receptor source for this set is a woman aged 18-30 years with type 1 diabetes.

This clone was seen only a few times. This chain uses TRBV29-1 with TRBJ2-2; tentative D call: TRBD1 (6 bases). The V and J ends lost 4 bases and 7 bases respectively, with 7 bases between them. The CDR3 sequence is 11 residues long. The germline V gene has CDR1 SQVTM and CDR2 ANQGSEA. CDR3 coding DNA: TGCAGCGTTGGGGACAACGGGGAGCTGTTTTTT. As protein: CSVGDNGELFF.

This clone was found a few times. The chain recombines TRBV29-1 with TRBJ2-7, with TRBD2 identical over 15 bases. Germline values: CDR1 SQVTM, CDR2 ANQGSEA. CDR3 length: 19 amino acids. The trim removed 3 bases at V and 1 base at J, leaving 13 bases unmatched. In DNA, the CDR3 is TGCAGCGTTGATGGGTCCGGGACTAGCGGGGGGTGGGGTTCCTACGAGCAGTACTTC. The encoded protein is CSVDGSGTSGGWGSYEQYF.

This clone was recorded a few times. The chain carries TRBV15 and TRBJ1-1; D remains ambiguous. Germline values: CDR1 LNHNV, CDR2 YYDKDF (reference sequence). The CDR3 runs to 13 residues. V was clipped by 1 base and J by 0 bases, with 3 bases between them. The CDR3 protein is CATSRVLNTEAFF. CDR3 coding DNA: TGTGCCACCAGCAGAGTATTGAACACTGAAGCTTTCTTT. Complete variable domain (other parts from reference TRBV15 and TRBJ1-1): DAMVIQNPRYQVTQFGKPVTLSCSQTLNHNVMYWYQQKSSQAPKLLFHYYDKDFNNEADTPDNFQSRRPNTSFCFLDIRSPGLGDTAMYLCATSRVLNTEAFFGQGTRLTVV.

CDR3 region: CASSPTSLAGGRNEQFF. DNA for the CDR3: TGTGCCAGCAGCCCGACGTCTCTAGCGGGAGGTCGCAATGAGCAGTTCTTC. This sequence joins TRBV14 and TRBJ2-1, with 11 bases fitting TRBD2. V lost 4 bases and J lost 6; bases outside the gene matches: 11. The CDR3 covers 17 residues. The germline V gene encodes CDR1 SGHDN and CDR2 FVKESK.

This clone was picked up a small number of times. The CDR3 is CASSTGLGSDTQYF. The DNA of the CDR3 is TGTGCCAGCAGCACGGGACTAGGATCAGATACGCAGTATTTT. The J gene is TRBJ2-3, the V gene TRBV7-2; 8 nucleotides agree with TRBD2. CDR3 length equals 14 residues. J was trimmed by 4 bases and V by 5 bases; bases with no gene match: 5. Looked up from germline, CDR1 is SGHTA and CDR2 is FQGNSA.

In its sample, this clone was seen a few times. The rearrangement uses TRBV30 and TRBJ1-3; D unclear. Germline values: CDR1 GTSNPN, CDR2 SVGIG (reference sequence). Trimming shortened V by 1 base and J by 4 bases, and 5 bases separated the two germline ends. The CDR3 is 12 residues long. The CDR3 spells CAWSERGNTIYF. The CDR3 DNA follows: TGTGCCTGGAGTGAACGGGGAAACACCATATATTTT.

This clone appeared a few times. The rearrangement links TRBV18 to TRBJ1-2; maybe TRBD1 (5 bases). The ends were cut back, 9 bases at V and 7 bases at J, with 18 bases in the middle. The V gene's germline CDR1 is KGHSH and CDR2 LQKENI. There are 13 residues in the CDR3. CDR3 sequence (DNA): TGTGCCAGTCTACCGACAGTGACCTCTGGCTACACCTTC. It is translated as CASLPTVTSGYTF.

The chain uses TRBV19 and TRBJ2-5, with TRBD1 matching 7 bases. Per germline, CDR1 LNHDA and CDR2 SQIVND (reference sequence). V shed 8 bases and J 4 bases; nucleotides not matched to a gene: 7. CDR3 length: 13 residues. CDR3: CASGDRVIETQYF. CDR3 nucleotides: TGTGCCAGTGGCGACAGGGTAATAGAGACCCAGTACTTC.

V gene TRBV6-4 combines with J gene TRBJ2-3, with TRBD2 matching over 11 bases. The CDR3 totals 14 residues. Germline V gene data show CDR1 as MRHNA and CDR2 as SNTAGT. Trimming cost V 8 bases and J 2 bases; bases outside gene matches: 3. For the CDR3, the DNA is TGTGCCAGCCCGGGACTAGCGGTCACAGATACGCAGTATTTT. Its translation is CASPGLAVTDTQYF.

This clone was counted a few times. The chain combines TRBV7-9 with TRBJ2-7; a possible D gene is TRBD2 (6 bases). Trimming pared 5 bases from V and 0 bases from J, leaving 23 bases between. The CDR3 has 18 residues. The germline gives CDR1 SEHNR, CDR2 FQNEAQ (reference sequence). CDR3 nucleotide sequence: TGTGCCAGCAGCCCTCAATATATCGGGGCGGGACGCTCCTACGAGCAGTACTTC. As protein: CASSPQYIGAGRSYEQYF.

This clone was seen more than once but under ten times. The rearrangement uses TRBV19 and TRBJ2-1; 12 bases match TRBD2. The CDR3 consists of 17 residues. Germline V CDR1 and CDR2: LNHDA, SQIVND (reference sequence). V lost 4 bases and J lost 5; bases outside the gene matches: 9. The CDR3 coding sequence is TGTGCCAGTAGTAGGACTAGCGGGGCCAAGGGTAACAATGAGCAGTTCTTC. Its protein is CASSRTSGAKGNNEQFF.